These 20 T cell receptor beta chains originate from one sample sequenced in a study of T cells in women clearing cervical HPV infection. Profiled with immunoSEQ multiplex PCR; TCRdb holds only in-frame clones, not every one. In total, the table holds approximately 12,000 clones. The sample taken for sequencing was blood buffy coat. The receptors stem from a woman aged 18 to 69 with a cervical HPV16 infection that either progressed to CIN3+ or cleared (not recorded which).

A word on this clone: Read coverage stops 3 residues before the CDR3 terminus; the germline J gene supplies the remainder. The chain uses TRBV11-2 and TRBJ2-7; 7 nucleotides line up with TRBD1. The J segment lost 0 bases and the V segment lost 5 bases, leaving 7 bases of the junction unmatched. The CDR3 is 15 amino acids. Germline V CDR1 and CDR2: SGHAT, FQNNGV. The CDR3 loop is CASSRPGQSSYEQYF. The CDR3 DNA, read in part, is TGTGCCAGCAGCCGTCCGGGACAGAGCTCCTACGAG.

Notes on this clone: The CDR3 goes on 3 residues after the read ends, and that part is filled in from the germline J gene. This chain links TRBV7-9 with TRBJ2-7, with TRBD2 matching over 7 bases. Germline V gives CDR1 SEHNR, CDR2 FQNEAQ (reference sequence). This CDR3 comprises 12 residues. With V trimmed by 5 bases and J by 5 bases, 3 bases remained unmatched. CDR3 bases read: TGTGCCAGCAGCGTACTAGCGAACGAG. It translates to CASSVLANE. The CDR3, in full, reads CASSVLANEQYF. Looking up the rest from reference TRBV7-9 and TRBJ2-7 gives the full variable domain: DTGVSQNPRHKITKRGQNVTFRCDPISEHNRLYWYRQTLGQGPEFLTYFQNEAQLEKSRLLSDRFSAERPKGSFSTLEIQRTEQGDSAMYLCASSVLANEQYFGPGTRLTVT.

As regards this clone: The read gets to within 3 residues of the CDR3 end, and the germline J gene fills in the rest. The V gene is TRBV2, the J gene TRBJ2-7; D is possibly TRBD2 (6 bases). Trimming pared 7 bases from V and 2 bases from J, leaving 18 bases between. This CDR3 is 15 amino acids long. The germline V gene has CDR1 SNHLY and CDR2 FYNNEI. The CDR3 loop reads CASTPGSGGTYEQYF. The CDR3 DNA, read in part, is TGTGCCAGCACTCCGGGGTCTGGGGGGACCTACGAG. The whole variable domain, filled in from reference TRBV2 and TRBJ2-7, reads EPEVTQTPSHQVTQMGQEVILRCVPISNHLYFYWYRQILGQKVEFLVSFYNNEISEKSEIFDDQFSVERPDGSNFTLKIRSTKLEDSAMYFCASTPGSGGTYEQYFGPGTRLTVT.

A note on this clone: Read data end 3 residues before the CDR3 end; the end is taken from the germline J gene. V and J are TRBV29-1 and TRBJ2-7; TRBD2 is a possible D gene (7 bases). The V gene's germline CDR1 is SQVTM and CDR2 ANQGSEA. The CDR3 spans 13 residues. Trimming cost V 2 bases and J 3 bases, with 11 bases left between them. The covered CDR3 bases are TGCAGCGTTGAACGGGGGGACAACTACGAG. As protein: CSVERGDNYE. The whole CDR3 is CSVERGDNYEQYF.

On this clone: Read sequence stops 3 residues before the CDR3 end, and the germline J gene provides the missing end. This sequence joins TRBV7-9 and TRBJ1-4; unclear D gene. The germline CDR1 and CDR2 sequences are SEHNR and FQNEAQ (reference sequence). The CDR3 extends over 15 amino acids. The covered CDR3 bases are TGTGCCAGCAGCTTAGTAAGCTCCTATAATTCACCA. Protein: CASSLVSSYNSP. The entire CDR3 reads CASSLVSSYNSPLFF. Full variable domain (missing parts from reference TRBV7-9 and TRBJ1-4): DTGVSQNPRHKITKRGQNVTFRCDPISEHNRLYWYRQTLGQGPEFLTYFQNEAQLEKSRLLSDRFSAERPKGSFSTLEIQRTEQGDSAMYLCASSLVSSYNSPLFFGSGTQLSVL.

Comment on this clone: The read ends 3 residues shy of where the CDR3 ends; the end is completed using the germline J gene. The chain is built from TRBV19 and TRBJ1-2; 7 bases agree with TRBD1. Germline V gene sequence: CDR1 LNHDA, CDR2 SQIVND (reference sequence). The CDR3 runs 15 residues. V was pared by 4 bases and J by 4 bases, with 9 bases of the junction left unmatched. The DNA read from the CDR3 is TGTGCCAGTAGTAAGGCGACAGGGACCGGCTATGGC. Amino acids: CASSKATGTGYG. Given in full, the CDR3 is CASSKATGTGYGYTF. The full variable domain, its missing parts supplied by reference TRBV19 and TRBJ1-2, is DGGITQSPKYLFRKEGQNVTLSCEQNLNHDAMYWYRQDPGQGLRLIYYSQIVNDFQKGDIAEGYSVSREKKESFPLTVTSAQKNPTAFYLCASSKATGTGYGYTFGSGTRLTVV.

The sequenced part of the CDR3 DNA is TGTGCCAGCAGCACCAGACAGGGTGGCACAGATACG. This gives the protein CASSTRQGGTDT. The CDR3, in full, reads CASSTRQGGTDTQYF. This chain links TRBV5-4 with TRBJ2-3; TRBD1 matches at 7 bases. The read ends 3 residues early relative to the CDR3; the germline J gene fills the gap. V trimming: 4 bases; J trimming: 1 base; junction bases outside the gene matches: 6. The CDR3 consists of 15 residues. Per germline, CDR1 SGHNT and CDR2 YYREEE (reference sequence). The full variable domain, with the rest looked up from reference TRBV5-4 and TRBJ2-3, is ETGVTQSPTHLIKTRGQQVTLRCSSQSGHNTVSWYQQALGQGPQFIFQYYREEENGRGNFPPRFSGLQFPNYSSELNVNALELDDSALYLCASSTRQGGTDTQYFGPGTRLTVL.

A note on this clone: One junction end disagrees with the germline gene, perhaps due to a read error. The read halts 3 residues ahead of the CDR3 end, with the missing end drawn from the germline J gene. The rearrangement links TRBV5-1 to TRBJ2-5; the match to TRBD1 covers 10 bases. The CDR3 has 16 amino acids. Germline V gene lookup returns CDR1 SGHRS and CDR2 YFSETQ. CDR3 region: CASGLEGQGLLETQYF. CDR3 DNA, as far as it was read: TGCGCCAGCGGCTTGGAGGGACAGGGGCTACTAGAGACC.

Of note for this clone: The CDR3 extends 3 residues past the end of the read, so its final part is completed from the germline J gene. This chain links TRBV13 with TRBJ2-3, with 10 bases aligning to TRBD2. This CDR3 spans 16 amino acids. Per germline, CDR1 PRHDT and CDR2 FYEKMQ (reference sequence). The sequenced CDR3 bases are TGTGCCAGCAGCCTCGGACTAGCGGAGAACCAAGAGACG. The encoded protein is CASSLGLAENQET. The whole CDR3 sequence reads CASSLGLAENQETQYF. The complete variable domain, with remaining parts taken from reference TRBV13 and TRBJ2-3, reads AAGVIQSPRHLIKEKRETATLKCYPIPRHDTVYWYQQGPGQDPQFLISFYEKMQSDKGSIPDRFSAQQFSDYHSELNMSSLELGDSALYFCASSLGLAENQETQYFGPGTRLTVL.

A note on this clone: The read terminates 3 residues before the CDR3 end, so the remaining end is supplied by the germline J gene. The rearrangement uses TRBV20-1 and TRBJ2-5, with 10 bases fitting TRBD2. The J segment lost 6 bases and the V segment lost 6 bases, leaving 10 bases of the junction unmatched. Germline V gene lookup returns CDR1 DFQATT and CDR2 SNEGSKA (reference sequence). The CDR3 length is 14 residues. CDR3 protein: CSAVPLAGGKTQYF. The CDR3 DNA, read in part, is TGCAGTGCCGTACCTTTAGCGGGGGGCAAGACC.

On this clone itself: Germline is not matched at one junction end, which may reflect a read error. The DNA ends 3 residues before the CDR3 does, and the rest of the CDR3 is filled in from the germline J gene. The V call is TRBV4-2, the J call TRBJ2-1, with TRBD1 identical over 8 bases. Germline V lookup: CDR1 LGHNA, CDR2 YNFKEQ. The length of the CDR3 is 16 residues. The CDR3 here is CASSQSRDRSYNEQFF. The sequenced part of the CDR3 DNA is TGCGCCAGCAGCCAATCCCGGGACAGGTCCTATAATGAG.

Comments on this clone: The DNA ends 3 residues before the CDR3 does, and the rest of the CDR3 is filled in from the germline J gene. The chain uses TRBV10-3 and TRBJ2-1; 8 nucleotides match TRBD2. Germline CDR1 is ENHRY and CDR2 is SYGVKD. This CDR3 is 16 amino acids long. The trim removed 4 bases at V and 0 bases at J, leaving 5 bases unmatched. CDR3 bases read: TGTGCCATCAGTGGGGGGGCGGGGGGCTCCTACAATGAG. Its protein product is CAISGGAGGSYNE. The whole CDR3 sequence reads CAISGGAGGSYNEQFF.

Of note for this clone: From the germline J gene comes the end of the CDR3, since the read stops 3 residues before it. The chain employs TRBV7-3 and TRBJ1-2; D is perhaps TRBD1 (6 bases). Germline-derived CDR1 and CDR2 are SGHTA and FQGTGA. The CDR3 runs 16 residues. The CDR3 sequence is CASSSSAGANYNDYTF. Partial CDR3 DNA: TGTGCCAGCAGCTCTTCAGCGGGGGCTAACTACAATGAC.

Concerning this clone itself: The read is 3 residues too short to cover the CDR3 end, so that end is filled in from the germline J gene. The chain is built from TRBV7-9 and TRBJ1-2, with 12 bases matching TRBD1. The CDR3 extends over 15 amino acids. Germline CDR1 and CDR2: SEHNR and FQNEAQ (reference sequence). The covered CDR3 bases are TGTGCCAGCAGCTTTGGGACAGGGGGCTCCTACGAC. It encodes CASSFGTGGSYD. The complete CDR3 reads CASSFGTGGSYDYTF.

CDR3 bases read: TGTGCCAGTAGTATCCGAACTCAAGCGGGGGGGATCGCAGATACG. As protein: CASSIRTQAGGIADT. The complete CDR3 reads CASSIRTQAGGIADTQYF. The chain employs TRBV19 and TRBJ2-3; 10 nucleotides match TRBD2. The read ends 3 residues shy of where the CDR3 ends; the end is completed using the germline J gene. The CDR3 is made up of 18 amino acids. Trimming cost V 3 bases and J 4 bases; bases outside gene matches: 13. Germline-derived CDR1 and CDR2 are LNHDA and SQIVND (reference sequence).

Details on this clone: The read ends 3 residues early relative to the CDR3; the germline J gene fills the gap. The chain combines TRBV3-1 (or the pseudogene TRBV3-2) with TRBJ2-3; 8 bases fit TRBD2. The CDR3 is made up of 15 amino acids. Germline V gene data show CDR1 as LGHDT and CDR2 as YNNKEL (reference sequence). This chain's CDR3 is CASSQALVAGFAQYF. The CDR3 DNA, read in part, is TGTGCCAGCAGCCAAGCACTTGTAGCGGGGTTCGCG.

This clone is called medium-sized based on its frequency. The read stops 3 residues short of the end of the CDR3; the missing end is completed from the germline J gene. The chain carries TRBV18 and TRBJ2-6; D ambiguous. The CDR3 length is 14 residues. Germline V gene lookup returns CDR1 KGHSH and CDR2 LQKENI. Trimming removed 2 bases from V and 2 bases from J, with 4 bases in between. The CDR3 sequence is CASSPSAGANVLTF. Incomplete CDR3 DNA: TGTGCCAGCTCACCATCAGCTGGGGCCAACGTC.

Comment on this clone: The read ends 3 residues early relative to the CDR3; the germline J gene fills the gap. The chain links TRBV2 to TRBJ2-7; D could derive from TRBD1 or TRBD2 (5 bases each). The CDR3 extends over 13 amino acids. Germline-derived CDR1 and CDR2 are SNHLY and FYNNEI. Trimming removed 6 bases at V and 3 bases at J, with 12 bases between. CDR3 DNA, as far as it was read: TGTGCCAGCAGGGGAGACAGTAACTACGAG. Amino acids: CASRGDSNYE. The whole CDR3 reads CASRGDSNYEQYF.

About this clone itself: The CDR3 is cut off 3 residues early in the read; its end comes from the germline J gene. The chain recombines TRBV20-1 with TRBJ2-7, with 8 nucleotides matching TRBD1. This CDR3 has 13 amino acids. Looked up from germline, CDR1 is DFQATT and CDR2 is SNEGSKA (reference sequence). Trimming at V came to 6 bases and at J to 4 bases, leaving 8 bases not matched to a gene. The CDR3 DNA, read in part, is TGCAGTGCATCCGGGACAGGTTCTTACGAG. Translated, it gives CSASGTGSYE. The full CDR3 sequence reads CSASGTGSYEQYF.

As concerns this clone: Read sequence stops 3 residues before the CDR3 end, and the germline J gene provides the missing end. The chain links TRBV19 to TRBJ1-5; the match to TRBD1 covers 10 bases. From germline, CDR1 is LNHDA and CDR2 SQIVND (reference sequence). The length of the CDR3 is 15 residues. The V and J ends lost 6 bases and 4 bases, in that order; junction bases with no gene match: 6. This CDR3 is CASRADRGGNQPQHF. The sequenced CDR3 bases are TGTGCCAGTAGGGCGGACAGGGGGGGGAATCAGCCC. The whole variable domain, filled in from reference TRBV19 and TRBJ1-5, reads DGGITQSPKYLFRKEGQNVTLSCEQNLNHDAMYWYRQDPGQGLRLIYYSQIVNDFQKGDIAEGYSVSREKKESFPLTVTSAQKNPTAFYLCASRADRGGNQPQHFGDGTRLSIL.